This T cell receptor (beta chain) was captured in a study of post-analysis software for immune sequencing data. Unique molecular identifiers had been added to the TCR beta cDNA libraries. TCRdb analysed the PCR reads with MiXCR anew, one entry per CDR3 protein. The sample consists of about half a million distinct CDR3 sequences, approximately 45% of them appearing once. About this clonotype itself: Its specificity is unknown.

Study-level results: Comparison with controls showed significantly lower normalized Chao1 diversity in multiple sclerosis patients. Elevated frequency relative to controls characterized several TRBV segments in patients, TRBV5-6, TRBV5-1 and TRBV20-1 among them.

The CDR3 length is 15 residues. J gave up 2 bases and V 4 bases, and 5 bases lay outside the gene matches. Germline V CDR1 and CDR2: PRHDT, FYEKMQ (reference sequence). Specimen: blood. The receptor's source is a girl aged 10 to 17 with multiple sclerosis. The chain uses TRBV13 and TRBJ2-1, with TRBD2 identical over 7 bases. DNA of the CDR3: TGTGCCAGCAGCTCCGGACTAGTGGCCTACAATGAGCAGTTCTTC. This gives the protein CASSSGLVAYNEQFF.